The 26 T cell receptor beta chains below come from one sample, sequenced in a study of T cell responses to AZD1222 COVID-19 vaccine. Only in-frame clones appear in the TCRdb table, and some are missing; sequencing was by immunoSEQ multiplex PCR. The table includes around 80,000 clones, over 90% detected once. Sequencing was performed on peripheral blood, taken on day 0 of AZD1222 vaccination. These receptors originate from an adult in good health.

This clone was seen more than once but under ten times. The chain has TRBV4-2 and TRBJ1-6; 9 positions match TRBD1. The V and J ends lost 6 bases and 5 bases, in that order; junction bases with no gene match: 11. The germline V gene has CDR1 LGHNA and CDR2 YNFKEQ. The CDR3 sequence is 17 residues long. The CDR3 reads CASSEQWGTGNNSPLHF. For the CDR3, the DNA is TGTGCCAGCAGTGAACAGTGGGGGACAGGGAATAATTCACCCCTCCACTTT.

The V call is TRBV30, the J call TRBJ2-7, with D possibly TRBD1 on 5 matching bases. The CDR3 covers 15 residues. Germline values: CDR1 GTSNPN, CDR2 SVGIG (reference sequence). Trimming removed 1 base from V and 2 bases from J, with 15 bases in between. The CDR3 loop reads CAWSDRYRFTYEQYF. The DNA for the CDR3 is TGTGCCTGGAGTGACAGGTACCGCTTCACCTACGAGCAGTACTTC.

The chain combines TRBV28 with TRBJ1-5; D not certain. The length of the CDR3 is 15 residues. Trimming took 4 bases from V and 0 from J, leaving 10 bases between them. From germline, CDR1 is MDHEN and CDR2 SYDVKM. The CDR3 DNA sequence: TGTGCCAGCAGTTGGGGAGGTAATAGCAATCAGCCCCAGCATTTT. This codes for CASSWGGNSNQPQHF.

This clone was picked up one time. The rearrangement links TRBV6-5 to TRBJ1-3, with D uncertain. Per the germline V gene, CDR1 is MNHEY and CDR2 is SVGAGI. Trimming cost V 2 bases and J 1 base, with 9 bases left between them. This CDR3 is 15 amino acids long. The CDR3 sequence: CASSYKWGSGNTIYF. The CDR3 DNA is TGTGCCAGCAGTTACAAGTGGGGTTCTGGAAACACCATATATTTT.

This sequence joins TRBV7-2 and TRBJ1-6, with 8 bases that match TRBD1. The length of the CDR3 is 14 residues. The germline V gene has CDR1 SGHTA and CDR2 FQGNSA. V lost 4 bases and J lost 14; bases outside the gene matches: 10. The CDR3 DNA reads as TGTGCCAGCAGCTCTTATAGACAGGGGAGGGCCCTCCACTTT. This encodes CASSSYRQGRALHF.

The rearrangement links TRBV5-1 to TRBJ2-1, with a weak D call TRBD1 (6 bases). This CDR3 has 15 residues. V gave up 4 bases and J gave up 1 base, with 12 bases separating them. Germline V gene sequence: CDR1 SGHRS, CDR2 YFSETQ. CDR3 in amino acids: CASSVGQTSYNEQFF. CDR3 coding DNA: TGCGCCAGCAGCGTGGGACAAACTTCCTACAATGAGCAGTTCTTC.

The genes are TRBV3-1 (or the pseudogene TRBV3-2) and TRBJ1-4; a weak D match, TRBD1 (5 bases). Trimming pared 4 bases from V and 3 bases from J, leaving 12 bases between. The CDR3 runs 15 residues. From germline, CDR1 is LGHDT and CDR2 YNNKEL (reference sequence). The CDR3 DNA reads as TGTGCCAGCAGCCTGGCAGGGAGTGCTAATGAAAAACTGTTTTTT. It specifies CASSLAGSANEKLFF.

The chain has TRBV19 and TRBJ1-5; D remains unclear. CDR3 size: 12 residues. CDR1 is LNHDA, CDR2 SQIVND, per germline (reference sequence). Trimming removed 2 bases from V and 5 bases from J, with 4 bases in between. For the CDR3, the DNA is TGTGCCAGTAGTATATCTGATCAGCCCCAGCATTTT. Residues: CASSISDQPQHF. Drawing the rest from reference TRBV19 and TRBJ1-5, the complete variable domain is DGGITQSPKYLFRKEGQNVTLSCEQNLNHDAMYWYRQDPGQGLRLIYYSQIVNDFQKGDIAEGYSVSREKKESFPLTVTSAQKNPTAFYLCASSISDQPQHFGDGTRLSIL.

The J gene is TRBJ1-1, the V gene TRBV5-1, with 7 bases aligning to TRBD1. This CDR3 region has 15 residues. V shed 5 bases, J shed 3 bases, and the junction held 10 bases outside the gene matches. Germline CDR1 SGHRS, CDR2 YFSETQ. The CDR3 loop is CASSYRTGRDTEAFF. The CDR3 DNA reads as TGCGCCAGCAGTTACCGGACAGGCCGAGACACTGAAGCTTTCTTT.

The chain carries TRBV28 and TRBJ1-2; D possibly corresponds to TRBD1 (5 bases). The germline gives CDR1 MDHEN, CDR2 SYDVKM. Trimming removed 3 bases from V and 9 bases from J, with 14 bases in between. The length of the CDR3 is 13 residues. CDR3 nucleotides: TGTGCCAGCAGTTTTGGGGGGGTTCAGCGCTACACCTTC. As protein: CASSFGGVQRYTF.

J is TRBJ1-6 and V is TRBV18; D not certain. There are 15 residues in the CDR3. Trimming stripped 2 bases from V and 9 bases from J, with 14 bases between. Germline V gives CDR1 KGHSH, CDR2 LQKENI. The CDR3 loop reads CASSPGPLSSSPLHF. DNA of the CDR3: TGTGCCAGCTCACCAGGACCCCTTTCGAGTTCACCCCTCCACTTT.

This clone is a singleton in its sample. The genes are TRBV11-2 and TRBJ2-3, with 15 bases that match TRBD2. Germline loops: CDR1 SGHAT, CDR2 FQNNGV. V shed 5 bases and J 8 bases; nucleotides not matched to a gene: 8. The CDR3 has 16 residues. CDR3 loop: CASSQGTSGGQGTQYF. In DNA form, the CDR3 reads TGTGCCAGCAGCCAAGGGACTAGCGGGGGGCAGGGTACGCAGTATTTT.

V gene TRBV19 combines with J gene TRBJ2-2; possibly TRBD1 for D (5 bases). V was pared by 8 bases and J by 2 bases, with 18 bases between. This CDR3 region has 16 residues. Germline V gene lookup returns CDR1 LNHDA and CDR2 SQIVND (reference sequence). The CDR3 spells CASGSVSGLNTGELFF. CDR3 bases: TGTGCCAGTGGTTCCGTTTCAGGGTTAAACACCGGGGAGCTGTTTTTT. The full variable domain, completed using reference TRBV19 and TRBJ2-2, is DGGITQSPKYLFRKEGQNVTLSCEQNLNHDAMYWYRQDPGQGLRLIYYSQIVNDFQKGDIAEGYSVSREKKESFPLTVTSAQKNPTAFYLCASGSVSGLNTGELFFGEGSRLTVL.

The chain uses TRBV19 and TRBJ2-5; 11 nucleotides line up with TRBD1. Germline V gene lookup returns CDR1 LNHDA and CDR2 SQIVND (reference sequence). V lost 6 bases, J lost 5 bases, and 8 bases stayed unmatched. This CDR3 region has 15 residues. The CDR3 loop is CASRPGQGAGETQYF. CDR3 nucleotide sequence: TGTGCCAGTAGACCCGGACAGGGGGCAGGGGAGACCCAGTACTTC.

The CDR3 sequence: CASSLGDTNYGYTF. Here the CDR3 DNA reads TGTGCCAGCAGCTTAGGGGACACCAACTATGGCTACACCTTC. The rearrangement joins TRBV7-2 to TRBJ1-2; perhaps TRBD1 as D (6 bases). V was cut by 1 base and J by 2 bases, with 8 bases left in between. The CDR3 has 14 amino acids. Germline V gene lookup returns CDR1 SGHTA and CDR2 FQGNSA.

The chain combines TRBV5-1 with TRBJ1-1; 9 positions match TRBD1. The junction had 3 bases not matched to a gene; V was cut back by 3 bases and J by 0 bases. The CDR3 is made up of 15 amino acids. Germline V gene lookup returns CDR1 SGHRS and CDR2 YFSETQ. In DNA, the CDR3 is TGCGCCAGCAGCTCGGGACAGGGTTTGAACACTGAAGCTTTCTTT. It translates to CASSSGQGLNTEAFF.

V usage is TRBV5-4 and J usage is TRBJ2-4; the D gene is possibly TRBD1 (5 bases). Trimming removed 2 bases at V and 1 base at J, with 13 bases between. CDR1 SGHNT and CDR2 YYREEE come from the germline V gene (reference sequence). The CDR3 spans 16 residues. CDR3: CASSFGTGGAKNIQYF. CDR3 nucleotides: TGTGCCAGCAGCTTTGGCACAGGTGGGGCCAAAAACATTCAGTACTTC.

The count of this clone is one. The chain is built from TRBV6-6 and TRBJ2-7, with D perhaps TRBD1 (5 bases). V lost 0 bases to trimming and J lost 7 bases, with 10 bases between them. Germline CDR1 is MNHNY and CDR2 is SVGAGI (reference sequence). This CDR3 comprises 13 residues. The CDR3 DNA sequence: TGTGCCAGCAGTTACTCGGGCCCAGGGGAGCAGTACTTC. The encoded protein is CASSYSGPGEQYF.

This clone was found a few times. The chain uses TRBV4-1 and TRBJ1-1, with D perhaps matching TRBD1 (6 bases). This CDR3 comprises 14 residues. Germline lookup yields CDR1 MGHRA and CDR2 YSYEKL. V was shortened by 4 bases and J by 0 bases, with 9 bases between the two germline ends. The chain's CDR3 is CASSRQGLNTEAFF. The CDR3 bases are TGCGCCAGCAGCCGTCAGGGGTTGAACACTGAAGCTTTCTTT.

The CDR3 DNA sequence: TGTGCCACCAGGAGCGGTGAGGCTACCACTGAAGCTTTCTTT. Translation: CATRSGEATTEAFF. V is TRBV24-1 and J is TRBJ1-1, with D unresolved. The CDR3 is 14 amino acids. Germline assignment: CDR1 KGHDR and CDR2 SFDVKD. Trimming took 7 bases from V and 4 from J, leaving 15 bases between them.

The CDR3 sequence: CASSLFARVRSGNTIYF. The CDR3 bases are TGTGCCAGCAGTTTATTCGCGCGGGTAAGGTCTGGAAACACCATATATTTT. This rearrangement joins TRBV28 to TRBJ1-3; D is undetermined. Trimming took 1 base from V and 1 from J, leaving 14 bases between them. Germline V gives CDR1 MDHEN, CDR2 SYDVKM. CDR3 length equals 17 residues.

The V gene is TRBV24-1, the J gene TRBJ2-3; 9 positions agree with TRBD1. Trimming removed 8 bases from V and 8 bases from J; junction bases left unmatched: 10. Germline CDR1 is KGHDR and CDR2 is SFDVKD. This CDR3 has 14 residues. The CDR3 DNA follows: TGTGCCACCAAGGGACAGGGCCCCAGCGGTACGCAGTATTTT. Amino acids: CATKGQGPSGTQYF.

The gene calls are TRBV18 and TRBJ2-5, with 15 bases aligning to TRBD2. V gave up 2 bases and J gave up 5 bases; unmatched junction bases: 3. CDR3 size: 16 residues. Germline CDR1 reads KGHSH; CDR2 reads LQKENI. The CDR3 loop reads CASSPGLAGGHETQYF. The CDR3 DNA follows: TGTGCCAGCTCACCAGGACTAGCGGGGGGGCATGAGACCCAGTACTTC.

V gene TRBV7-2 combines with J gene TRBJ2-3; no clear D gene. CDR1 is SGHTA and CDR2 is FQGNSA in the germline V gene. V shed 0 bases and J shed 8 bases, with 15 bases lying between them. There are 15 residues in the CDR3. The CDR3 DNA reads TGTGCCAGCAGCTTAGCGCTCGCGTCGGTAGGTACGCAGTATTTT. Amino acid sequence: CASSLALASVGTQYF.

This chain links TRBV11-3 with TRBJ2-1; either TRBD1 or TRBD2 may fit D (5 bases each). The CDR3 loop spans 14 amino acids. V was cut by 6 bases and J by 5 bases, with 14 bases left in between. The germline CDR1 and CDR2 sequences are SGHNT and YENEEA. The CDR3 loop is CASSPGREDNEQFF. The CDR3 DNA sequence: TGTGCCAGCAGTCCGGGACGGGAAGACAATGAGCAGTTCTTC.

The chain carries TRBV19 and TRBJ1-5; TRBD1 might be the D (5 bases). Per germline, CDR1 LNHDA and CDR2 SQIVND (reference sequence). V gave up 5 bases and J gave up 6 bases, with 14 bases separating them. The CDR3 is made up of 14 amino acids. This CDR3 reads CASSEQVGVQPQHF. The CDR3 DNA sequence: TGTGCCAGTAGTGAACAGGTCGGGGTTCAGCCCCAGCATTTT.